The clone carrying this TCR beta chain was counted a single time. Libraries were prepared by immunoSEQ multiplex PCR; TCRdb keeps only in-frame clonotypes and omits some of them. The sample lists tens of thousands of clones; around 78% were seen once. The data were obtained in a study of OX40 agonist ivuxolimab in advanced cancers. Study details: People who had prior anti-PD-1, anti-PD-L1 or anti-CTLA-4 therapy could take part, and approximately 44% had some. Partial response was recorded in three patients: one hepatocellular carcinoma and two cutaneous melanoma cases.

Looked up from germline, CDR1 is GTSNPN and CDR2 is SVGIG (reference sequence). Between the trimmed V and J ends, which lost 7 bases and 4 bases, there was a span of 13 bases. The CDR3 extends over 13 amino acids. Sample: CD4+ or CD8+ T cells sorted from blood, taken in a trial of the OX40 agonist ivuxolimab. The sequence came from an adult with an advanced solid tumor such as melanoma, head and neck, liver or kidney cancer. V usage is TRBV30 and J usage is TRBJ2-2; TRBD1 might be the D (6 bases). The DNA for the CDR3 is TGTGCCTTAAAAGGACAGCCCACCGGGGAGCTGTTTTTT. Translated: CALKGQPTGELFF.